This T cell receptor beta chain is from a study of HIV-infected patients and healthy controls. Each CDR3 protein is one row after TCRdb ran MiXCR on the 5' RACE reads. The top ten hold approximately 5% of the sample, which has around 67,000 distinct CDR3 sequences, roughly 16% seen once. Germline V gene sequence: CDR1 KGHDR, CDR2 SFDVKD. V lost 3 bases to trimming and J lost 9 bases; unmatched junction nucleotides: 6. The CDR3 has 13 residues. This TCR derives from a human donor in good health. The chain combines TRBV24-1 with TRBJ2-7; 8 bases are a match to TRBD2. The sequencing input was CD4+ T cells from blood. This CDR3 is CATSDPPSGRQYF. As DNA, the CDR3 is TGTGCCACCAGTGATCCCCCCAGCGGGAGGCAGTACTTC.